This TCR beta chain emerged from a study of blood T cell repertoires in COVID-19 (dated by TCRdb to 2018 to 2021). About the study as a whole: Samples from collaborators originated in the United States, Italy and Spain and spanned both the acute and convalescent phases of COVID-19. Subjects who had been exposed to COVID-19, were actively infected with it, or had recovered from it provided the deeply sampled blood TCRbeta repertoires that made up the dataset. Samples came from the ongoing ImmuneRACE study (first 160 participants) plus 1,254 subjects from 6 global collaborators. The prospective study material was composed of cDNA or gDNA derived from T cells, B-cell-depleted T cells, or PBMCs. The sample metadata nearly always contained a de-identified subject ID, COVID-19 status, age in years and sex. Where available, HLA class I and class II types were taken from metadata supplied by the sample provider and were not determined by assay-based typing. A freely available public database, intended as a resource for researchers studying the immune response to SARS-CoV-2, is where the repertoires were released.

The immunoSEQ Assay, a bias-controlled multiplex PCR, was used to amplify TCRbeta CDR3 regions from genomic DNA. The authors' pipeline ran thus. Nucleated cell counts per sample were estimated from amplification of reference gene primers within the assay. To quantify the absolute abundance of each unique TCRbeta CDR3 rearrangement, sequence reads were collapsed and filtered. For each sample, productive Simpson clonality was calculated by taking the square root of Simpson's diversity index across productive rearrangements. TCRdb limited this immuneACCESS table to in-frame rearrangements with V and J called. A share of clones is missing; checked studies link under half to unresolved V genes, and the rest is unexplained. That table supplies the V and J calls and clone size; D and trimming were determined from the DNA. For this sample there are over 150,000 clones; approximately 79% appear just once. The top ten clones comprise roughly 7% of the sample.

Broader findings and caveats from the paper: The quantity of clinical and demographic metadata differed by source and by participant and was supplied without curation.

Participants in the prospective study were aged roughly 18 to 90 years, lived in over 20 United States geographic areas, and enrolled through a virtual design. In the prospective study, cohorts were assigned on the basis of participant-reported clinical history obtained from a screening survey and a study questionnaire. Recovered participants in ImmuneRACE Cohort 3 were defined by two consecutive negative NP/OP PCR tests, clearance by a healthcare professional, or resolution of symptoms. In the prospective study, whole blood, serum and a nasopharyngeal or oropharyngeal swab were collected from each participant by mobile phlebotomists. Additional blood draws and questionnaires over an approximately two-month period could optionally be provided by prospective study participants. Before DNA extraction, prospective study blood samples were shipped either frozen or at room temperature. CDR1 SEHNR and CDR2 FQNEAQ are derived from the germline V gene (reference sequence). A distance of 12 bases separates the germline ends of V and J, which lose 3 bases and 2 bases respectively. Measured from the cysteine to the phenylalanine, the CDR3 is 15 residues long. Only the CDR3 DNA stays, 45 bases, in frame from base 1.

Concerning this clone itself: Its antigen target is currently unknown. No quality values exist for individual bases; no much larger clone is one base distant.

The sample taken for sequencing was PBMCs or T cells enriched from blood (not recorded which). The rearrangement joined TRBV7-9 to TRBJ2-3, with TRBD2 as a weak D call on 6 bases. This TCR was recovered from a man between 50 and 59 years old who had recovered from COVID-19. The DNA sequence is TGTGCCAGCAGCTTTAATGCGGGGACCACAGATACGCAGTATTTT. It codes for CASSFNAGTTDTQYF. The full variable domain, completed from the reference TRBV7-9 and TRBJ2-3 proteins outside the CDR3, reads DTGVSQNPRHKITKRGQNVTFRCDPISEHNRLYWYRQTLGQGPEFLTYFQNEAQLEKSRLLSDRFSAERPKGSFSTLEIQRTEQGDSAMYLCASSFNAGTTDTQYFGPGTRLTVL.